The next 9 T cell receptor beta chains were all read from a single sample in a study of Ad26.COV2.S vaccination and SARS-CoV-2 variants. Assay: immunoSEQ multiplex PCR; the TCRdb copy retains only in-frame clones and omits some. The data show over 400,000 clones, approximately 92% seen once. Treatment described: roughly 19 received Ad26.COV2.S at low or high dose, single or two shots; about 5 received placebo; per-sample allocation not given. The samples were gathered on day 63 after the first injection of vaccine or placebo. Sequenced material: peripheral blood, taken in a trial of Ad26.COV2.S vaccine versus placebo. The receptor set was obtained from a person between 18 and 65 years old who received the Ad26.COV2.S COVID-19 vaccine or a placebo.

This clone was recorded a few times. The V and J genes are TRBV10-1 and TRBJ2-2; the D gene is possibly TRBD2 (6 bases). The CDR3 sequence is 16 residues long. Germline V gene data show CDR1 as WNHNN and CDR2 as SYGVQD (reference sequence). Trimming shortened V by 2 bases and J by 1 base, and 11 bases separated the two germline ends. The CDR3 sequence: CASSEVRGLNTGELFF. The CDR3 coding sequence is TGCGCCAGCAGTGAGGTGCGGGGCCTGAACACCGGGGAGCTGTTTTTT.

The V and J genes are TRBV10-1 and TRBJ2-7; 7 bases align to TRBD1. This CDR3 spans 15 amino acids. Trimming took 6 bases from V and 5 from J; bases not matched to a gene: 13. CDR1 WNHNN and CDR2 SYGVQD come from the germline V gene (reference sequence). CDR3 coding DNA: TGCGCCAGCAGCCTGGGGACAGAACGACCCCACGAGCAGTACTTC. Its translation is CASSLGTERPHEQYF.

This chain uses TRBV24-1 with TRBJ2-2; D is uncertain. V lost 5 bases and J 3 bases, leaving 6 bases between the germline ends. The germline CDR1 and CDR2 sequences are KGHDR and SFDVKD. The CDR3 runs to 13 residues. The CDR3 reads CATSVGDTGELFF. The CDR3, as DNA: TGTGCCACCAGTGTTGGGGACACCGGGGAGCTGTTTTTT.

The chain recombines TRBV6-5 with TRBJ1-6; D perhaps matches TRBD1 (6 bases). V lost 4 bases to trimming and J lost 8 bases, with 18 bases between them. CDR1 and CDR2 (germline): MNHEY, SVGAGI. The CDR3 totals 16 residues. CDR3 coding DNA: TGTGCCAGCAGTTGGGGCCCAGACAGGACGCATTCACCCCTCCACTTT. This encodes CASSWGPDRTHSPLHF.

This clone was counted once. J is TRBJ2-1 and V is TRBV7-8, with 10 bases that match TRBD2. This CDR3 region has 15 residues. CDR1 is SGHVS and CDR2 is FQNEAQ in the germline V gene. V shed 7 bases, J shed 2 bases, and the junction held 5 bases outside the gene matches. CDR3 residues: CASTELAGPYNEQFF. CDR3 in DNA: TGTGCCAGCACCGAACTAGCGGGACCCTACAATGAGCAGTTCTTC.

The chain links TRBV6-2 or TRBV6-3 to TRBJ2-7, with TRBD1 identical over 9 bases. CDR3 length equals 18 residues. The V gene's germline CDR1 is MNHEY and CDR2 SVGEGT. Germline trimming cut 2 bases from V and 5 bases from J; bases unmatched to any gene: 16. The CDR3 sequence: CASSYPNSRDRVVNEQYF. The CDR3 nucleotides are TGTGCCAGCAGTTACCCTAACTCCCGGGACAGGGTTGTCAACGAGCAGTACTTC.

The V and J genes are TRBV27 and TRBJ2-1; 7 positions agree with TRBD1. Germline V gene sequence: CDR1 MNHEY, CDR2 SMNVEV (reference sequence). V shed 0 bases, J shed 4 bases, and the junction held 0 bases outside the gene matches. The CDR3 covers 14 residues. The CDR3 region is CASSLSTGYNEQFF. The DNA of the CDR3 is TGTGCCAGCAGTTTATCGACAGGGTACAATGAGCAGTTCTTC.

This sequence joins TRBV28 and TRBJ1-6, with 7 bases matching TRBD1. Germline lookup yields CDR1 MDHEN and CDR2 SYDVKM. V shed 2 bases and J 14 bases; nucleotides not matched to a gene: 15. The length of the CDR3 is 16 residues. CDR3 bases: TGTGCCAGCAGTTTAGGACAGGCAGGGCGGATTTGGTCCCTCCACTTT. As protein: CASSLGQAGRIWSLHF. The full variable domain, its missing parts supplied by reference TRBV28 and TRBJ1-6, is DVKVTQSSRYLVKRTGEKVFLECVQDMDHENMFWYRQDPGLGLRLIYFSYDVKMKEKGDIPEGYSVSREKKERFSLILESASTNQTSMYLCASSLGQAGRIWSLHFGNGTRLTVT.

The chain recombines TRBV5-4 with TRBJ2-5; D gene ambiguous. The CDR3 is 14 residues long. Trimming took off 2 bases at V and 2 bases at J, with 10 bases between the two ends. Germline V CDR1 and CDR2: SGHNT, YYREEE (reference sequence). This CDR3 is CASSLSAGQETQYF. Written as DNA, the CDR3 is TGTGCCAGCAGCTTATCGGCAGGACAAGAGACCCAGTACTTC.